The entry below gives a single T cell receptor beta chain sequence along with its context. This clonotype was picked up many times. Its antigen is not yet known. Base qualities were left out, and no much larger clone turns up one base away. Systemically healthy Caucasian individuals from Russia, some 38 in total and aged roughly 6 to 95 years, were included as donors. Ten milliliters of peripheral blood were drawn from each donor into EDTA-treated Vacutainer tubes. Ficoll-Paque density-gradient centrifugation was used to isolate PBMCs, with at least 6 million per sample. Total RNA was extracted from PBMCs with Trizol reagent, with at least 6 micrograms obtained per sample. Naive CD45RAhigh/CD27high T cell percentages were measured by flow cytometry on a PBMC aliquot from every donor. These data come from a study of blood T cells in healthy people across ages (dated by TCRdb to the mid-2010s). Concerning the study at large: Template switching captured roughly one uniquely barcoded TCR beta cDNA molecule per two T cells in model experiments. Using the same blood draw, the study looked at two additional independent replicas of 1 million unique cDNA reads for two donors, one aged 18 to 30 and the other aged 80 or older. The study measured age-related changes in TCR beta repertoire diversity using deep sequencing normalized with unique cDNA molecular identifiers. Four age groups were formed from the donors: young (average approximately 16 years), middle-aged (approximately 39), aged (approximately 60) and long-lived (roughly 88). Donors of different ages were randomly distributed across sequencing lanes to avoid experimental bias. Paper-wide results and their limitations: The percentage of naive T cells measured by flow cytometry correlated strongly with observed TCR beta diversity. Estimates of total diversity from one million sequenced T cells were regarded as lower bounds and underestimates. Conclusive comparison of naive and antigen-experienced compartments was prevented by the profiling of bulk unsorted PBMCs. Because donor CMV infection status was unknown, age-related changes in expanded clonotypes were potentially confounded. Compared with the aged group, more naive CD4+ T cells, fewer expanded clones and increased TCR diversity were shown by the long-lived group, suggesting age selection. As age increased, observed TCR beta diversity per million T cells dropped in a roughly linear way, and a significant reduction was already evident by age 40.

The library was obtained by 5' RACE. Sequenced using an Illumina HiSeq 2500. The second PCR ran for roughly 7 to 12 cycles and used a J-beta primer mix along with a sample-barcoded 5' primer. Each TCR beta cDNA molecule received a unique molecular identifier from a template-switch 5' adaptor carrying 12 random nucleotides. Each sample yielded at least 2.5 million CDR3-containing paired-end reads. First-strand cDNA synthesis was performed from all RNA using the Mint cDNA synthesis kit, with priming by a TRBC-specific oligonucleotide. After uracil-DNA glycosylase treatment, a first 18-cycle PCR used universal primers M1SS and BC2_uni_R on all cDNA. In the authors' own workflow: For normalization, 1 million high-quality reads, each with a distinct molecular identifier, were randomly selected from each sample. Instead of being binned into consensus sequences, reads with shared molecular identifiers were discarded. CDR3 identification, clonotype clustering and error correction used MiTCR with a Q25 quality threshold and the strictest error-elimination algorithm. A nonparametric unseen species model with Euler transformation was used to estimate lower-bound total TCR beta diversity. The public reads were quality trimmed at Q25 with fastp and then assembled into clones with MiXCR by TCRdb, keeping productive beta chains. One record per CDR3 amino acid sequence lists the most common genes and DNA. These V and J calls rely on TCRdb rather than the paper's analysis. In all, the sample holds hundreds of thousands of distinct CDR3 sequences, and less than 35% of those were seen once. The ten largest clones capture around 16% of the sample.

The CDR3, from cysteine to phenylalanine, totals 12 residues. Just CDR3 DNA is preserved here, 36 bases in frame from base 1. Deletion took 1 base off V and 4 bases off J, with a span of 7 bases between the germline ends. The germline V gene (reference sequence) provides CDR1 DFQATT and CDR2 SNEGSKA. This receptor chain uses TRBV20-1 and TRBJ1-2; no D gene can be assigned with confidence. This receptor was identified in a woman older than 75 in good health. Sequenced: blood. DNA sequence: TGCAGTGCTAGAGGTCTCAGCTATGGCTACACCTTC. Its protein is CSARGLSYGYTF.